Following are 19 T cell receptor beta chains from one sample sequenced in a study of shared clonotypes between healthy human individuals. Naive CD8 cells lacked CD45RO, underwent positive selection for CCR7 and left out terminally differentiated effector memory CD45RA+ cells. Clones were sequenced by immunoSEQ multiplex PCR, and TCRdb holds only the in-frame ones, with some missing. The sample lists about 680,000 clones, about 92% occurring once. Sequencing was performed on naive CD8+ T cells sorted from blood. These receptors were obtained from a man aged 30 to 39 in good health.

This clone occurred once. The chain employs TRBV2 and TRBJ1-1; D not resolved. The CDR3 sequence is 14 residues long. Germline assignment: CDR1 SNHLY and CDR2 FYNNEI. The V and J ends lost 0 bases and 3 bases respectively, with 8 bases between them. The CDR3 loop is CASSEARRYTEAFF. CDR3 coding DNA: TGTGCCAGCAGTGAAGCGCGGAGGTACACTGAAGCTTTCTTT.

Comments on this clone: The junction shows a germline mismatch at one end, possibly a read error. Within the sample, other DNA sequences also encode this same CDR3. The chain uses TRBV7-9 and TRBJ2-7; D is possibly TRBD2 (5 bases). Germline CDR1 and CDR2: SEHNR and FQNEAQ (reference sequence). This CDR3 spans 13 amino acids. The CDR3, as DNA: TGTGCCACCCTCGAGGAGCGGTCCTATGAGCAGTACTTC. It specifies CATLEERSYEQYF.

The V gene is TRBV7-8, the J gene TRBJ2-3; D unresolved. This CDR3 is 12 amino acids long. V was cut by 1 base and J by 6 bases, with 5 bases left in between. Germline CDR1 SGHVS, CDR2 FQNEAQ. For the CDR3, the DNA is TGTGCCAGCAGCTTAGTGGGTGATACGCAGTATTTT. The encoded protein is CASSLVGDTQYF.

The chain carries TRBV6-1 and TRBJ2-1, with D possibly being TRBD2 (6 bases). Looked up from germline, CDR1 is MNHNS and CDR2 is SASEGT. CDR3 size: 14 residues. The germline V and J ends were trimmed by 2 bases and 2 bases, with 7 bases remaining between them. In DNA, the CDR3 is TGTGCCAGCAGTGAATGGGGGGCCTACAATGAGCAGTTCTTC. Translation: CASSEWGAYNEQFF.

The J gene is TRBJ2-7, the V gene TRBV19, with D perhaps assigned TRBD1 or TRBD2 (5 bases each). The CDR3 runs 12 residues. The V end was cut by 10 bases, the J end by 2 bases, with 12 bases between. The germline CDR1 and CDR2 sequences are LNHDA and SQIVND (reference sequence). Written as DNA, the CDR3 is TGTGCCACCGGGGACGGACCCTACGAGCAGTACTTC. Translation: CATGDGPYEQYF.

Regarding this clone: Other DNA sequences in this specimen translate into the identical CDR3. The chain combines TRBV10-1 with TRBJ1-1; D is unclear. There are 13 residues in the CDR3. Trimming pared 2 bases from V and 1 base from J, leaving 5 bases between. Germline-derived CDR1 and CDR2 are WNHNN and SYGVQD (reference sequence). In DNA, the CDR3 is TGCGCCAGCAGTGAGAGTGGGAACACTGAAGCTTTCTTT. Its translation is CASSESGNTEAFF.

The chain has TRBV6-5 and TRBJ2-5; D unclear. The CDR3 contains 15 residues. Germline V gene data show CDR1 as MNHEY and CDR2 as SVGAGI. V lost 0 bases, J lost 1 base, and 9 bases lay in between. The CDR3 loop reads CASSYSPSAQETQYF. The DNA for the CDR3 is TGTGCCAGCAGTTACTCCCCTTCGGCCCAAGAGACCCAGTACTTC.

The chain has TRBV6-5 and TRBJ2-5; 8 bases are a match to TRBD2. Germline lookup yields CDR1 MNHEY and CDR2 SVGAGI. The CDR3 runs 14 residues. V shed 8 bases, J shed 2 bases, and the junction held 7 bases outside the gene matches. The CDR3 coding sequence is TGTGCCAGCGGACATAGCGGGGAACAAGAGACCCAGTACTTC. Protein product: CASGHSGEQETQYF.

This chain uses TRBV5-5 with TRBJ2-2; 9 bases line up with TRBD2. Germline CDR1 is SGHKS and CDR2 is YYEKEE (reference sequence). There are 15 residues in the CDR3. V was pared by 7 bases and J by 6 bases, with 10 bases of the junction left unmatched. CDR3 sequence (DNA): TGTGCCAGCGTTCGTGGCGGGAGGGGGCCCGGGGAGCTGTTTTTT. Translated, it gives CASVRGGRGPGELFF.

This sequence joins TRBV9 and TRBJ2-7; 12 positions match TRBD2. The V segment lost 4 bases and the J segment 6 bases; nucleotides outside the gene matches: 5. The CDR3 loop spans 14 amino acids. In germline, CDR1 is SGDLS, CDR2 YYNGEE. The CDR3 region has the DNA TGTGCCAGCAGCTCGGGACTAGCGGGTGGCGAGCAGTACTTC. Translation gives CASSSGLAGGEQYF. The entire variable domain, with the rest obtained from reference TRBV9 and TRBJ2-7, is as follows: DSGVTQTPKHLITATGQRVTLRCSPRSGDLSVYWYQQSLDQGLQFLIQYYNGEERAKGNILERFSAQQFPDLHSELNLSSLELGDSALYFCASSSGLAGGEQYFGPGTRLTVT.

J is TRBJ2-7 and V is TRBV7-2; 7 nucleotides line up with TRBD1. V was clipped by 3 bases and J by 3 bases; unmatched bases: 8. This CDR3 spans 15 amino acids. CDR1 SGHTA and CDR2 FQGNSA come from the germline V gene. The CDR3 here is CASSFAPGQSYEQYF. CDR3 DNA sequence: TGTGCCAGCAGCTTCGCCCCGGGACAGAGCTACGAGCAGTACTTC. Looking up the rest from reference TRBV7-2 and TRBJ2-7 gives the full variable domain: GAGVSQSPSNKVTEKGKDVELRCDPISGHTALYWYRQSLGQGLEFLIYFQGNSAPDKSGLPSDRFSAERTGGSVSTLTIQRTQQEDSAVYLCASSFAPGQSYEQYFGPGTRLTVT.

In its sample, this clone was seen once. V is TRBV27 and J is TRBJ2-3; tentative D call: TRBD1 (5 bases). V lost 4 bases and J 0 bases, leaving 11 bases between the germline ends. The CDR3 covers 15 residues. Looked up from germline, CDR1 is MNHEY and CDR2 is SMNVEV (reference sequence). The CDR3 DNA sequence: TGTGCCAGCAGTTATACAGGACCGAGCACAGATACGCAGTATTTT. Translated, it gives CASSYTGPSTDTQYF.

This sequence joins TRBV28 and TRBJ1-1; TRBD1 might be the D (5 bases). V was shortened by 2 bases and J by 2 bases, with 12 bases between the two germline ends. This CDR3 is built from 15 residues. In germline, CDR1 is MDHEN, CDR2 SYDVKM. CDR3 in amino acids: CASSLGATVNTEAFF. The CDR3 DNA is TGTGCCAGCAGTTTAGGGGCGACAGTAAACACTGAAGCTTTCTTT.

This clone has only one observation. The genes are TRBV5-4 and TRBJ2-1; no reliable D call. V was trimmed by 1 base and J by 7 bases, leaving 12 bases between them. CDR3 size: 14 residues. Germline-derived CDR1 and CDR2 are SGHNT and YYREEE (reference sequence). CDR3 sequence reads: CASSLRADWNEQFF. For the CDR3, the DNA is TGTGCCAGCAGCTTGCGTGCGGATTGGAATGAGCAGTTCTTC.

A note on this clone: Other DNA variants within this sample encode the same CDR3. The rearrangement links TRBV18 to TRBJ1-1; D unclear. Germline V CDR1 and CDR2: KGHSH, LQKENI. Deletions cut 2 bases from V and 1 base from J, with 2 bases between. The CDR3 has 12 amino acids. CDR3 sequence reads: CASSPGNTEAFF. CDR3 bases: TGTGCCAGCTCACCAGGGAACACTGAAGCTTTCTTT.

The CDR3 DNA follows: TGCGCCAGCAGCCCAGAAGTAGGGTCGACCCAGTACTTC. Its translation is CASSPEVGSTQYF. V is TRBV4-1 and J is TRBJ2-5; unclear D gene. The CDR3 has 13 residues. CDR1 and CDR2 from the germline V gene are MGHRA and YSYEKL. V shed 4 bases and J shed 7 bases, with 13 bases lying between them.

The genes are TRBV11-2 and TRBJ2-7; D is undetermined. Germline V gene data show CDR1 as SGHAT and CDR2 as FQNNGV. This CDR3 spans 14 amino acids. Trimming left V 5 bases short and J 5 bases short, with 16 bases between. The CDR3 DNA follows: TGTGCCAGCAGCCGGGCCAGAGATTCGGACGAGCAGTACTTC. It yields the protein CASSRARDSDEQYF.

In nucleotides, the CDR3 is TGTGCCAGCAGCTCGCAGGGGACATTCACCAATGAAAAACTGTTTTTT. This encodes CASSSQGTFTNEKLFF. This chain joins TRBV7-9 and TRBJ1-4; a weak D match, TRBD1 (6 bases). With 4 bases removed from V and 5 bases from J, the gap between germline ends came to 17 bases. In germline, CDR1 is SEHNR, CDR2 FQNEAQ (reference sequence). The CDR3 spans 16 residues.

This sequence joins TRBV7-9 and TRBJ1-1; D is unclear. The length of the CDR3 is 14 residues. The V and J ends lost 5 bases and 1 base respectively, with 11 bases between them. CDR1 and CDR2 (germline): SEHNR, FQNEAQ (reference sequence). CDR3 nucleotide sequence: TGTGCCAGCAGCCTGGTCGGTTCGAACACTGAAGCTTTCTTT. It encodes CASSLVGSNTEAFF.